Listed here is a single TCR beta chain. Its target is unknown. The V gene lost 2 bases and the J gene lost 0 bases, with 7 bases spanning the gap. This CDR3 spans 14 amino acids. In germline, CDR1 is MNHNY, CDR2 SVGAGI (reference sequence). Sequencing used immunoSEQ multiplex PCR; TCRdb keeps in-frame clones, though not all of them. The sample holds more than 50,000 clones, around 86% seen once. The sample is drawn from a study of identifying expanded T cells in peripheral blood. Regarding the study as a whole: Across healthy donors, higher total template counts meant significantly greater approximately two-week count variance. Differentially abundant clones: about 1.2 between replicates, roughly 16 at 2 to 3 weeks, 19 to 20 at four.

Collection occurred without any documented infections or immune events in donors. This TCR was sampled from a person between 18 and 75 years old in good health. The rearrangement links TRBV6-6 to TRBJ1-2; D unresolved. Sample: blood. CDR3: CASSYDPTNYGYTF. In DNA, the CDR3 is TGTGCCAGCAGTTACGACCCCACTAACTATGGCTACACCTTC.